Included here is one T cell receptor beta chain sequence, with context. This entry comes from a study of T-cell memory formation after mild COVID-19. TCRdb reanalysed the 5' RACE reads using MiXCR and keeps one entry per CDR3 protein. The table has hundreds of thousands of distinct CDR3 sequences, 28% seen once; the top ten hold less than 15%. CDR1 SEHNR and CDR2 FQNEAQ come from the germline V gene (reference sequence). V lost 5 bases and J lost 1, with 14 bases in between. This CDR3 has 15 residues. This clonotype originated in an adult woman who had mild COVID-19 (a few samples of this study predate the infection). Cell type and time point are not known. This rearrangement joins TRBV7-9 to TRBJ1-1, with D perhaps matching TRBD1 (6 bases). The specimen was PBMCs or a T cell subset sorted from them (not recorded which). Here the CDR3 DNA reads TGTGCCAGCAGCCCCGGAACAGGGTGGAACACTGAAGCTTTCTTT. It codes for CASSPGTGWNTEAFF.